The 9 T cell receptor beta chains given below trace back to one sample, sequenced in a study of T-cell reconstitution after alpha-beta-depleted transplantation in children. During its preparation, the TCRbeta library received unique molecular identifiers. TCRdb recomputed calls from the PCR reads with MiXCR, one row per CDR3 protein. The sample has about 540,000 distinct CDR3 sequences, approximately 16% seen once. Sequences were derived from PBMCs from the stem cell graft donor, sampled from the stem cell graft. The source is a human donor who donated a stem cell graft to a child with acute lymphoblastic leukemia.

The chain employs TRBV18 and TRBJ2-7; D gene unclear. Germline CDR1 is KGHSH and CDR2 is LQKENI. V was pared by 2 bases and J by 7 bases, with 15 bases between. The CDR3 is 14 amino acids. DNA of the CDR3: TGTGCCAGCTCACCAACTGCGACCCCGGGTGAGCAGTACTTC. Its translation: CASSPTATPGEQYF.

The chain recombines TRBV5-1 with TRBJ2-1; TRBD2 matches at 14 bases. V shed 3 bases, J shed 6 bases, and the junction held 8 bases outside the gene matches. Per germline, CDR1 SGHRS and CDR2 YFSETQ. CDR3 length: 17 residues. The CDR3 DNA sequence: TGCGCCAGCAGCTCCACCGGGACTAGCGGGAGAGGCAATGAGCAGTTCTTC. This encodes CASSSTGTSGRGNEQFF.

This clonotype was found many times. CDR3 amino acids: CATRTGGASGANVLTF. The DNA of the CDR3 is TGTGCCACCCGGACAGGGGGGGCCTCTGGGGCCAACGTCCTGACTTTC. The chain couples TRBV15 to TRBJ2-6, with 10 positions matching TRBD1. This CDR3 region has 16 residues. Germline V CDR1 and CDR2: LNHNV, YYDKDF (reference sequence). V trimming: 8 bases; J trimming: 0 bases; junction bases outside the gene matches: 4.

This clonotype appeared a few times. The rearrangement links TRBV5-6 to TRBJ2-5, with TRBD1 matching 9 bases. CDR1 is SGHDT and CDR2 is YYEEEE in the germline V gene. This CDR3 has 15 residues. Trimming took 2 bases from V and 3 from J; bases not matched to a gene: 5. The CDR3 spells CASSFRTGAKETQYF. DNA of the CDR3: TGTGCCAGCAGCTTCCGGACAGGGGCGAAAGAGACCCAGTACTTC.

The rearrangement links TRBV11-2 to TRBJ2-3; D might be TRBD1 or TRBD2, each matching 5 bases. CDR1 is SGHAT and CDR2 is FQNNGV in the germline V gene. Deletions cut 5 bases from V and 2 bases from J, with 14 bases between. This CDR3 is 15 amino acids long. This CDR3 reads CASSPAWGSTDTQYF. The CDR3 region has the DNA TGTGCCAGCAGCCCTGCTTGGGGGTCCACAGATACGCAGTATTTT.

The rearrangement uses TRBV2 and TRBJ2-7, with a possible D match to TRBD2 (5 bases). Germline CDR1 reads SNHLY; CDR2 reads FYNNEI. V was clipped by 8 bases and J by 6 bases, with 17 bases between them. The CDR3 is 13 residues long. The CDR3 nucleotides read TGTGCCAGCGACCCGGGAACCCAAGGCGAGCAGTACTTC. Amino acid sequence: CASDPGTQGEQYF.

The chain uses TRBV5-4 and TRBJ2-1, with D possibly TRBD2 on 6 matching bases. The CDR3 sequence is 13 residues long. CDR1 is SGHNT and CDR2 is YYREEE in the germline V gene (reference sequence). Trimming took 3 bases from V and 10 from J, leaving 14 bases between them. CDR3 nucleotides: TGTGCCAGCAGCTGGGGTAGCGGAGGGGAGCAGTTCTTC. Protein sequence: CASSWGSGGEQFF.

This rearrangement joins TRBV5-5 to TRBJ2-1; the match to TRBD2 covers 7 bases. This CDR3 is 15 amino acids long. The trim removed 0 bases at V and 8 bases at J, leaving 8 bases unmatched. CDR1 is SGHKS and CDR2 is YYEKEE in the germline V gene (reference sequence). The CDR3 sequence: CASSLAGLVVHEQFF. The CDR3 nucleotides are TGTGCCAGCAGCTTGGCAGGACTAGTTGTCCATGAGCAGTTCTTC. Together with reference TRBV5-5 and TRBJ2-1, the CDR3 gives the full variable domain: DAGVTQSPTHLIKTRGQQVTLRCSPISGHKSVSWYQQVLGQGPQFIFQYYEKEERGRGNFPDRFSARQFPNYSSELNVNALLLGDSALYLCASSLAGLVVHEQFFGPGTRLTVL.

DNA for the CDR3: TGTGCCAGCTCACCATCACTAGCGGGAGACCATGAGCAGTTCTTC. Translated, it gives CASSPSLAGDHEQFF. The genes are TRBV18 and TRBJ2-1, with TRBD2 identical over 11 bases. The J segment lost 8 bases and the V segment lost 2 bases, leaving 5 bases of the junction unmatched. From germline, CDR1 is KGHSH and CDR2 LQKENI. CDR3 length equals 15 residues.